Below are 14 T cell receptor beta chains sequenced from a single sample in a study of radiotherapy plus CTLA-4 blockade in lung cancer. Sequencing was performed with immunoSEQ multiplex PCR; in TCRdb, only in-frame clones are kept and a portion is missing. Of more than 90,000 clones listed, almost 90% are singletons. Sequences were derived from peripheral blood, sampled from a patient treated with radiotherapy plus ipilimumab. The receptors come from a human donor with non-small cell lung cancer that progressed on radiotherapy plus ipilimumab.

The chain recombines TRBV2 with TRBJ2-3, with TRBD2 identical over 8 bases. CDR3 length: 17 residues. The germline gives CDR1 SNHLY, CDR2 FYNNEI. V shed 5 bases and J 5 bases; nucleotides not matched to a gene: 15. The CDR3 region has the DNA TGTGCCAGCAGTCTCGGAGGTAGGCGGGAGGCGGGAGATACGCAGTATTTT. It yields the protein CASSLGGRREAGDTQYF.

The gene calls are TRBV4-1 and TRBJ2-1; 14 bases are a match to TRBD2. Looked up from germline, CDR1 is MGHRA and CDR2 is YSYEKL. CDR3 length: 17 amino acids. Unmatched junction bases numbered 2, after V lost 4 bases and J lost 0 bases. In nucleotides, the CDR3 is TGCGCCAGCAGCCCCGGGACTAGCGGGGGCTCCTACAATGAGCAGTTCTTC. It codes for CASSPGTSGGSYNEQFF.

The chain has TRBV10-2 and TRBJ2-1, with 11 bases matching TRBD2. The CDR3 spans 16 residues. Losses at the gene ends were 5 bases for V and 4 bases for J; bases not matched to a gene: 7. Germline values: CDR1 WSHSY, CDR2 SAAADI. CDR3 sequence reads: CASSTTLAGAYNEQFF. The DNA for the CDR3 is TGCGCCAGCAGTACCACACTAGCGGGAGCTTACAATGAGCAGTTCTTC.

The V gene is TRBV7-9, the J gene TRBJ2-3, with TRBD2 matching over 9 bases. V lost 5 bases, J lost 0 bases, and 6 bases stayed unmatched. CDR1 and CDR2 (germline): SEHNR, FQNEAQ (reference sequence). The CDR3 is 16 residues long. The CDR3 sequence is CASSRTAGGSTDTQYF. DNA of the CDR3: TGTGCCAGCAGCCGCACAGCGGGAGGAAGCACAGATACGCAGTATTTT.

This clone has only one observation. The J gene is TRBJ1-5, the V gene TRBV2; no reliable D call. V was cut by 4 bases and J by 2 bases, with 9 bases left in between. CDR3 length: 14 residues. Germline V gene sequence: CDR1 SNHLY, CDR2 FYNNEI. The CDR3 spells CASSADLGNQPQHF. CDR3 sequence (DNA): TGTGCCAGCAGTGCCGATTTGGGCAATCAGCCCCAGCATTTT.

This chain connects TRBV18 to TRBJ2-1; 13 bases match TRBD2. CDR1 and CDR2 (germline): KGHSH, LQKENI. The V segment lost 3 bases and the J segment 4 bases; nucleotides outside the gene matches: 3. CDR3 length: 16 residues. The CDR3 is CASSPGTSGAYNEQFF. For the CDR3, the DNA is TGTGCCAGCTCACCCGGGACTAGCGGGGCGTACAATGAGCAGTTCTTC.

The chain employs TRBV30 and TRBJ1-2; 10 nucleotides match TRBD1. The CDR3 spans 15 residues. V was pared by 2 bases and J by 2 bases, with 5 bases of the junction left unmatched. Germline CDR1 reads GTSNPN; CDR2 reads SVGIG (reference sequence). CDR3 in amino acids: CAWSSDRGQNYGYTF. The CDR3 bases are TGTGCCTGGAGTAGCGACAGGGGGCAAAACTATGGCTACACCTTC. Together with reference TRBV30 and TRBJ1-2, the CDR3 gives the full variable domain: SQTIHQWPATLVQPVGSPLSLECTVEGTSNPNLYWYRQAAGRGLQLLFYSVGIGQISSEVPQNLSASRPQDRQFILSSKKLLLSDSGFYLCAWSSDRGQNYGYTFGSGTRLTVV.

V gene TRBV5-4 combines with J gene TRBJ2-5; tentatively, D is TRBD1 (5 bases). Trimming cost V 0 bases and J 5 bases, with 8 bases left between them. The length of the CDR3 is 13 residues. CDR1 and CDR2 from the germline V gene are SGHNT and YYREEE (reference sequence). This CDR3 is CASSLGGLETQYF. In nucleotides, the CDR3 is TGTGCCAGCAGCTTGGGGGGCTTGGAGACCCAGTACTTC.

This chain connects TRBV2 to TRBJ2-5; the match to TRBD1 covers 7 bases. The germline V gene has CDR1 SNHLY and CDR2 FYNNEI. V dropped 9 bases and J dropped 2; count of bases not matched to a gene: 3. The CDR3 extends over 12 amino acids. CDR3 residues: CARGTEQETQYF. In DNA, the CDR3 is TGTGCCAGGGGGACAGAGCAAGAGACCCAGTACTTC.

The gene calls are TRBV5-8 and TRBJ1-3, with D possibly being TRBD1 (6 bases). Trimming removed 4 bases from V and 3 bases from J, with 11 bases in between. Germline CDR1 is SGHTS and CDR2 is YDEGEE. The CDR3 runs 14 residues. This CDR3 is CASSPRGIGNTIYF. Written as DNA, the CDR3 is TGTGCCAGCAGCCCGAGGGGGATTGGAAACACCATATATTTT.

This chain links TRBV4-1 with TRBJ2-7, with 8 bases matching TRBD1. The trim removed 5 bases at V and 2 bases at J, leaving 5 bases unmatched. Germline V gives CDR1 MGHRA, CDR2 YSYEKL. The CDR3 spans 14 residues. The CDR3 nucleotides read TGCGCCAGCAGCATTATACAGGGGGCCTACGAGCAGTACTTC. It translates to CASSIIQGAYEQYF.

The genes are TRBV11-3 and TRBJ2-7, with D unclear. CDR3 length: 17 residues. Germline V gene sequence: CDR1 SGHNT, CDR2 YENEEA. V was trimmed by 1 base and J by 3 bases, leaving 19 bases between them. This CDR3 reads CASSLGGVEAPIYEQYF. The CDR3 DNA reads TGTGCCAGCAGCTTAGGTGGGGTTGAGGCACCCATCTACGAGCAGTACTTC.

V gene TRBV5-5 combines with J gene TRBJ1-2, with D tentatively TRBD1 (6 bases). There are 14 residues in the CDR3. Germline CDR1 is SGHKS and CDR2 is YYEKEE (reference sequence). Deletions cut 1 base from V and 5 bases from J, with 12 bases between. The CDR3 nucleotides are TGTGCCAGCAGCTTGACCCAGGGGACTTATGGCTACACCTTC. It is translated as CASSLTQGTYGYTF. The whole variable domain, filled in from reference TRBV5-5 and TRBJ1-2, reads DAGVTQSPTHLIKTRGQQVTLRCSPISGHKSVSWYQQVLGQGPQFIFQYYEKEERGRGNFPDRFSARQFPNYSSELNVNALLLGDSALYLCASSLTQGTYGYTFGSGTRLTVV.

This clone was counted a single time. The chain links TRBV19 to TRBJ2-4, with D perhaps given as TRBD1 or TRBD2 (5 bases each). The V end lost 5 bases, the J end lost 1 base, and 21 bases lay between the germline ends. The CDR3 spans 18 residues. The germline V gene has CDR1 LNHDA and CDR2 SQIVND (reference sequence). The CDR3 region has the DNA TGTGCCAGTAGTCCCCCCGAGGGAGAGGGGATTGCCAAAAACATTCAGTACTTC. Protein product: CASSPPEGEGIAKNIQYF.